This record looks at one TCR beta chain sequence and its context. This entry comes from a study of control samples from healthy donors and cancer patients. TCRdb's copy holds only in-frame clones and misses some; the assay was immunoSEQ multiplex PCR. This sample yields 150,000 to 200,000 clones, of which around nine tenths are seen a single time; about 5.3% belongs to the top ten. The clonotype was recovered from a woman aged 25 to 39 in good health. Input material: blood.

The CDR3 here is CASRISGTVNTGELFF. CDR3 nucleotides: TGTGCCAGCAGAATATCCGGGACGGTGAACACCGGGGAGCTGTTTTTT. The chain recombines TRBV7-9 with TRBJ2-2, with D perhaps given as TRBD1 or TRBD2 (5 bases each). CDR1 SEHNR and CDR2 FQNEAQ come from the germline V gene (reference sequence). Trimming pared 6 bases from V and 1 base from J, leaving 15 bases between. The CDR3 covers 16 residues.